This T cell receptor (beta chain) was recorded in a study of cytomegalovirus exposure and HLA in healthy donors. The CDR3 is made up of 14 amino acids. Trimming pared 1 base from V and 7 bases from J, leaving 13 bases between. Germline V gives CDR1 SEHNR, CDR2 FQNEAQ (reference sequence). The PCR was carried out with 60 Vbeta primers and 13 Jbeta primers. The assay was immunoSEQ multiplex PCR, and TCRdb's table has in-frame clones only and misses some. Here the sample spans some 130,000 clones, roughly four fifths being singletons. The V call is TRBV7-9, the J call TRBJ1-1; D gene unclear. Source material: PBMCs. This sequence was found in a male donor in good health and CMV-seropositive. CDR3 DNA: TGTGCCAGCAGCTTAGGACTCGAGTACAATGAAGCTTTCTTT. It specifies CASSLGLEYNEAFF.